The T cell receptor beta chain described here comes from a study of siplizumab effects on memory and regulatory T cells. The study, taken as a whole, reports: Under siplizumab, alloreactive sequences traced to unstimulated CD4+ memory cells were significantly reduced.

Concerning this clone: Its antigen is not known.

Assay used: immunoSEQ multiplex PCR; TCRdb lists only in-frame clones, some missing. The sample has 120,000 or so clones, more than 90% seen once. The germline gives CDR1 MGHDK, CDR2 SYGVNS. This CDR3 is built from 13 residues. V lost 5 bases and J 4 bases, leaving 11 bases between the germline ends. The material sequenced was CD4+ T cells sorted from blood. The V and J genes are TRBV25-1 and TRBJ2-5; D gene ambiguous. This receptor was taken from a human donor in good health. The CDR3 here is CASSWMWGETQYF. The CDR3 DNA sequence: TGTGCCAGCAGTTGGATGTGGGGAGAGACCCAGTACTTC.